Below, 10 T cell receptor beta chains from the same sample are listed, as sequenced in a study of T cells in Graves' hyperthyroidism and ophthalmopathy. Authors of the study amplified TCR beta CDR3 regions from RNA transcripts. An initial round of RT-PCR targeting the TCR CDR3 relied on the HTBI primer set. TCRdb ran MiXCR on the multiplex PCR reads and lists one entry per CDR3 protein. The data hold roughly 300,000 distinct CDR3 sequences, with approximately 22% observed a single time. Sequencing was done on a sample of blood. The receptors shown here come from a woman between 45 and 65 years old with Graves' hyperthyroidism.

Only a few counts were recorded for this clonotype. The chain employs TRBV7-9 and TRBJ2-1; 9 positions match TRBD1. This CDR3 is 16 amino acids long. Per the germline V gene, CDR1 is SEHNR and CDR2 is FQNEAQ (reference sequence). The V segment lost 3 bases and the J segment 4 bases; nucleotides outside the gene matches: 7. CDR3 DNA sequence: TGTGCCAGCAGCTTTTCCGGGACAGGGCCTTACAATGAGCAGTTCTTC. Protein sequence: CASSFSGTGPYNEQFF.

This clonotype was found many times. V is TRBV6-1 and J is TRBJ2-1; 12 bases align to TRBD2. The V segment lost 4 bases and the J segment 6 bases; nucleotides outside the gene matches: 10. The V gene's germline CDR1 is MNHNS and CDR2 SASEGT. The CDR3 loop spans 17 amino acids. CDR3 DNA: TGTGCCAGCAGTGCATTGCCCGGGACTAGCGGGCCCAATGAGCAGTTCTTC. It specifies CASSALPGTSGPNEQFF.

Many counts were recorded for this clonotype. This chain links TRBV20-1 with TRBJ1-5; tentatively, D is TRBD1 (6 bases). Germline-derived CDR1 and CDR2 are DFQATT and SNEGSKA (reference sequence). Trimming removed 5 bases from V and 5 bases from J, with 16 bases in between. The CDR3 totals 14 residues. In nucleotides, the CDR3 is TGCAGTGCTGTAGGACAGATGGTCGATCAGCCCCAGCATTTT. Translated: CSAVGQMVDQPQHF.

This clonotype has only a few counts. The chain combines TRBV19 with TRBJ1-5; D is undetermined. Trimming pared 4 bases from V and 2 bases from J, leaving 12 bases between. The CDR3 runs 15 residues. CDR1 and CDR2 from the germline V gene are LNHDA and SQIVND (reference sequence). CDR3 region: CASSTVGEGNQPQHF. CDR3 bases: TGTGCCAGTAGTACGGTCGGGGAAGGCAATCAGCCCCAGCATTTT.

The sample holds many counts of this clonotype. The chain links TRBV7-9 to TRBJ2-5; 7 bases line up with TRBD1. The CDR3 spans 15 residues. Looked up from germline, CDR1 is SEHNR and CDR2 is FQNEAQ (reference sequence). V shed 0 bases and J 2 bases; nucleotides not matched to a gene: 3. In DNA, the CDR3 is TGTGCCAGCAGCTTAGCCAACAGGGGACAAGAGACCCAGTACTTC. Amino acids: CASSLANRGQETQYF.

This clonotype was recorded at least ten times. In DNA form, the CDR3 reads TGTGCCAGCAGCTCCGGGACGGCCTATGGCTACACCTTC. Its protein is CASSSGTAYGYTF. This chain connects TRBV11-2 to TRBJ1-2; D might be TRBD1 (5 bases). The CDR3 contains 13 residues. The germline gives CDR1 SGHAT, CDR2 FQNNGV. The germline V and J ends were trimmed by 4 bases and 4 bases, with 10 bases remaining between them.

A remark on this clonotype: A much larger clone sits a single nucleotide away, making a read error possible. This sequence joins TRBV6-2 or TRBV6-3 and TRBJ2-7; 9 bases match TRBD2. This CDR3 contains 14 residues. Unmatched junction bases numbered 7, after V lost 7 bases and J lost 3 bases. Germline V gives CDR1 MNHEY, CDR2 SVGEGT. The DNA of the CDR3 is TGTGCCAGCAATGGAGCTAGCGGGGTCTACGAGCAGTACTTC. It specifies CASNGASGVYEQYF.

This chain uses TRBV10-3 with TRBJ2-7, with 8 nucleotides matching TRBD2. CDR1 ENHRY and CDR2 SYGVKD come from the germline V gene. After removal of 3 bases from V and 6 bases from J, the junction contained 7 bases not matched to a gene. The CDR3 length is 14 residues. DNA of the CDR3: TGTGCCATCAGTGAATTTGGGACTAGTCGCGAGCAGTACTTC. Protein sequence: CAISEFGTSREQYF.

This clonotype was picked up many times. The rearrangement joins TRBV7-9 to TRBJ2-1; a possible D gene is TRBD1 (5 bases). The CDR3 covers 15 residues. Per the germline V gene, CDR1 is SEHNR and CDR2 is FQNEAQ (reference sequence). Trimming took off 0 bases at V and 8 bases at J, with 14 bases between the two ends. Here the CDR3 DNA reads TGTGCCAGCAGCTTAGCGCAGGGTCGTTGGGATGAGCAGTTCTTC. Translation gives CASSLAQGRWDEQFF.

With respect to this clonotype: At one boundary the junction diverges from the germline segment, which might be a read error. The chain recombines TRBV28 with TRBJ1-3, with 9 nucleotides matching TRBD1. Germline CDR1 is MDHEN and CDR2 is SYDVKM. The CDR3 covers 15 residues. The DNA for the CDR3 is TGTGCTAGCAGGTCTGGGACAGGGACTGGAAACACCATATATTTT. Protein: CASRSGTGTGNTIYF. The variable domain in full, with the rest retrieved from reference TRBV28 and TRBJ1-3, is DVKVTQSSRYLVKRTGEKVFLECVQDMDHENMFWYRQDPGLGLRLIYFSYDVKMKEKGDIPEGYSVSREKKERFSLILESASTNQTSMYLCASRSGTGTGNTIYFGEGSWLTVV.